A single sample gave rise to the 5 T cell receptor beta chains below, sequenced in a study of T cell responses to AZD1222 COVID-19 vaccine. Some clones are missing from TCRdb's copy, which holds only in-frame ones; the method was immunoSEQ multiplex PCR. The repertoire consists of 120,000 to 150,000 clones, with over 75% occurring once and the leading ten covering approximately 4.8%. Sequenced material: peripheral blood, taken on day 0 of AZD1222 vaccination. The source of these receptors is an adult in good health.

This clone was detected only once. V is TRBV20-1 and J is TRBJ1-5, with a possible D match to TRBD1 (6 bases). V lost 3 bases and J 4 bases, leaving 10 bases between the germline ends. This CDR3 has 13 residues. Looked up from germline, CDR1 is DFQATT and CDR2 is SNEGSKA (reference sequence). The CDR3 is CSASDRLNQPQHF. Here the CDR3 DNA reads TGCAGTGCTAGTGACAGGTTAAATCAGCCCCAGCATTTT.

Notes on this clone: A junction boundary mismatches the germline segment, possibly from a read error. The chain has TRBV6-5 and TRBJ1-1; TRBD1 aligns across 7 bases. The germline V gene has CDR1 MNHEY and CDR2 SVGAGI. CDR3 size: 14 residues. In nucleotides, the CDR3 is TGTGCCAGCAGGTACTTCAGGGGGGCACCTGAAGCTTTCTTT. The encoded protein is CASRYFRGAPEAFF.

CDR3 DNA sequence: TGTGCCAGCAGTGATGGAGCAGGGGTGGCCGGGGAGCTGTTTTTT. It translates to CASSDGAGVAGELFF. V and J are TRBV2 and TRBJ2-2; D might be TRBD1 (6 bases). Germline CDR1 is SNHLY and CDR2 is FYNNEI. V shed 3 bases and J shed 6 bases, with 14 bases lying between them. This CDR3 contains 15 residues.

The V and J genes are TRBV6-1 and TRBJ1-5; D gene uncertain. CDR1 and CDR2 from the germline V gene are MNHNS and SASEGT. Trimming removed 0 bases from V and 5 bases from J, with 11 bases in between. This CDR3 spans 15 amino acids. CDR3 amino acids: CASSEALGYDQPQHF. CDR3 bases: TGTGCCAGCAGTGAAGCGCTGGGGTATGATCAGCCCCAGCATTTT.

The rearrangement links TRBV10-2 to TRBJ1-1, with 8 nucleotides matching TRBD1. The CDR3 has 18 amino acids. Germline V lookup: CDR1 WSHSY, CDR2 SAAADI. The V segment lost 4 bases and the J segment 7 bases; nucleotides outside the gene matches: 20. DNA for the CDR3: TGCGCCAGCAGTGGGTCCCCGATGGCCGGAGACAGGGGTAATGAAGCTTTCTTT. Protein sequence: CASSGSPMAGDRGNEAFF.